This T cell receptor (beta chain) appears in the sequencing data of a study of T cell responses to AZD1222 COVID-19 vaccine (TCRdb year 2021). Regarding the complete study: AZD1222 recipients with second doses at about 4 weeks or about 12 weeks were pooled, because spike-specific TCR depth and breadth did not differ between schedules. Trial participants were enrolled by age into subgroups of 18-55, 56-69 and 70-plus years, and about 150, 27 and 61 TCR-sequenced participants, respectively, were included in these subgroups. TCR sequencing covered 230 or so trial participants: 207 given two doses of AZD1222 and about 26 given two doses of MenACWY control vaccine. What the study reported, not specific to this receptor: In the small 56-69-year group, the increase in depth fell short of significance, most likely because of low power. Most participants were white British and females outnumbered males, and the authors suggested that clonal diversity may have been underestimated. The whole spike protein was spanned by vaccine-associated CD4 TCRs, and dominant responses were seen in regions 160-218 and 743-854. A significant rise in spike-specific TCR breadth and depth was observed after two AZD1222 doses relative to day 0 and relative to MenACWY recipients. Nearly half of unique spike-specific TCRs reportedly recognized epitopes outside regions mutated in the B.1.351 and B.1.1.7 variants. Because no day 14 peak-response samples were available, repertoires were characterized only after the peak T cell response. Conclusions about previously exposed vaccinees are limited, since just six or seven AZD1222 recipients were seropositive for SARS-CoV-2 at baseline.

This clone has only a few counts. Its recognized antigen is unknown. No much larger clone is present one base from it, and per-base qualities are unavailable. The CDR3 regions of human TCRbeta chains were analyzed by immunosequencing. In the source study's methods: TCRs in the repertoires were compared against a reference library of SARS-CoV-2-specific TCRs that had been generated with the MIRA antigen-specificity platform. Breadth was defined as the fraction of unique TCRs that were SARS-CoV-2-associated, and depth was defined as the fraction of total T cells that were SARS-CoV-2-associated. Each spike-specific TCR was assigned to its reactive spike region and to a CD4 or CD8 class using the MIRA data. Log10-transformed breadth and depth values were compared by one-way ANOVA with Sidak's multiple comparisons tests. Drawn from immuneACCESS, this table holds only the in-frame rearrangements with V and J called that TCRdb kept. Clones are partly lost; checked studies trace under half to an unresolved V gene and leave the rest unexplained. The V and J calls and the clone size are those of that table, but D and trimming were determined from the DNA. The sample data list 150,000 to 200,000 clones, and approximately 90% of these were observed just once. Roughly 6% of the sample belongs to the ten largest clones.

The CDR3 contains 13 residues, cysteine and phenylalanine counted. Only CDR3 DNA is held: 39 bases, read in frame from base 1. V is shortened by 3 bases, J by 6 bases, and the region joining them spans 11 bases. CDR1 MDHEN and CDR2 SYDVKM were looked up in the germline V gene. Per the publication, the time point label means: baseline before first vaccination. Vaccinee samples were obtained from the UK trials COV001 and COV002, which included a single-blind randomized controlled phase 2/3 trial of AZD1222 (ChAdOx1 nCoV-19) in healthy adults. Trial participant PBMC samples were collected at day 0 and day 28 after the second dose for TCRbeta chain sequencing.

In this chain, TRBV28 is recombined with TRBJ1-2; no D gene can be assigned with confidence. Sequenced here: peripheral blood, sampled on day 0 of AZD1222 vaccination. The sequence came from an adult in good health. The CDR3 here reads CASSLLARDGYTF. The DNA reads TGTGCCAGCAGTTTGTTGGCAAGAGATGGCTACACCTTC.